The 7 T cell receptor beta chains listed next were all sequenced from one sample in a study of shared clonotypes between healthy human individuals. Produced via immunoSEQ multiplex PCR; TCRdb's table is partial and in-frame only. The sample carries about 1 million clones, about 75% recorded once. Material for sequencing was memory CD4+ T cells sorted from blood. Regarding subset: CD45RA-negative fraction. The receptors were gathered from a man in his late teens or twenties in good health.

In its sample, this clone was seen a few times. The chain couples TRBV4-1 to TRBJ2-3; D perhaps matches TRBD1 (6 bases). V was cut by 0 bases and J by 1 base, with 17 bases left in between. CDR3 length: 18 residues. Germline values: CDR1 MGHRA, CDR2 YSYEKL. The CDR3 DNA reads TGCGCCAGCAGCCAAGATGGGGCAGGGGCTTGGGGCACAGATACGCAGTATTTT. Encoded protein: CASSQDGAGAWGTDTQYF.

This clone was seen a single time. The gene calls are TRBV6-5 and TRBJ2-7, with 8 bases that match TRBD1. This CDR3 region has 15 residues. Germline-derived CDR1 and CDR2 are MNHEY and SVGAGI. V shed 2 bases, J shed 0 bases, and the junction held 3 bases outside the gene matches. In nucleotides, the CDR3 is TGTGCCAGCAGTTACAGGGACAGGTTCTCCTACGAGCAGTACTTC. It translates to CASSYRDRFSYEQYF.

The V gene is TRBV7-9, the J gene TRBJ2-7, with 12 nucleotides matching TRBD2. This CDR3 spans 14 amino acids. The germline V gene encodes CDR1 SEHNR and CDR2 FQNEAQ (reference sequence). V trimming: 4 bases; J trimming: 6 bases; junction bases outside the gene matches: 4. The CDR3 nucleotides read TGTGCCAGCAGCTCTAGCGGGGGGGCCACCGAGCAGTACTTC. Encoded protein: CASSSSGGATEQYF.

J is TRBJ2-7 and V is TRBV5-4; TRBD1 matches at 9 bases. The CDR3 has 15 amino acids. Germline loops: CDR1 SGHNT, CDR2 YYREEE (reference sequence). V shed 5 bases, J shed 3 bases, and the junction held 9 bases outside the gene matches. The DNA of the CDR3 is TGTGCCAGCAGGTCGGACAGGGGAGGGATCTACGAGCAGTACTTC. Protein product: CASRSDRGGIYEQYF. Variable domain in full (rest from reference TRBV5-4 and TRBJ2-7): ETGVTQSPTHLIKTRGQQVTLRCSSQSGHNTVSWYQQALGQGPQFIFQYYREEENGRGNFPPRFSGLQFPNYSSELNVNALELDDSALYLCASRSDRGGIYEQYFGPGTRLTVT.

The J gene is TRBJ2-7, the V gene TRBV21-1; the table names TRBD2, a call not compared with the DNA. TRBV21-1 is noted as a pseudogene. The CDR3 contains 11 residues. The CDR3 bases are TGTGCCAGCAGCAAAGAGCGTGAGCAGTACTTC. It encodes CASSKEREQYF.

This chain connects TRBV25-1 to TRBJ1-2, with 7 positions matching TRBD1. Germline V lookup: CDR1 MGHDK, CDR2 SYGVNS. V dropped 6 bases and J dropped 0; count of bases not matched to a gene: 4. The CDR3 sequence is 14 residues long. This CDR3 is CASRAGGSNYGYTF. The CDR3 DNA reads TGTGCCAGCAGGGCAGGGGGGTCTAACTATGGCTACACCTTC.

The rearrangement links TRBV18 to TRBJ1-1; D may be TRBD1 (5 bases). The CDR3 is 14 residues long. The germline V gene encodes CDR1 KGHSH and CDR2 LQKENI. Trimming cost V 6 bases and J 0 bases, with 11 bases left between them. The CDR3 loop is CASSRQILNTEAFF. CDR3 nucleotides: TGTGCCAGCTCCCGACAGATATTGAACACTGAAGCTTTCTTT. Full variable domain (outside the CDR3, taken from reference TRBV18 and TRBJ1-1): NAGVMQNPRHLVRRRGQEARLRCSPMKGHSHVYWYRQLPEEGLKFMVYLQKENIIDESGMPKERFSAEFPKEGPSILRIQQVVRGDSAAYFCASSRQILNTEAFFGQGTRLTVV.